Each of the 7 T cell receptor beta chains below was sequenced from the same sample in a study of T cell responses to AZD1222 COVID-19 vaccine. Here immunoSEQ multiplex PCR was the method, and the copy in TCRdb shows in-frame clones only, minus some. The table lists 150,000 to 200,000 clones, over 80% of them singletons. The sample was peripheral blood, taken on day 0 of MenACWY control vaccination. The source of these receptors is an adult in good health.

This chain uses TRBV5-3 with TRBJ2-1; 9 nucleotides align to TRBD1. TRBV5-3 is labeled an ORF, and its function is uncertain. The CDR3 length is 15 residues. V was pared by 2 bases and J by 12 bases, with 12 bases of the junction left unmatched. The CDR3 is CARSFRDRDGPGQFF. The CDR3 nucleotides read TGTGCCAGAAGCTTTAGGGACAGGGACGGGCCTGGGCAGTTCTTC.

The rearrangement joins TRBV19 to TRBJ2-7, with 11 bases lining up with TRBD2. V lost 7 bases and J lost 2; bases outside the gene matches: 10. Germline CDR1 reads LNHDA; CDR2 reads SQIVND (reference sequence). The length of the CDR3 is 16 residues. For the CDR3, the DNA is TGTGCCAGTATGGGGTCTGGGACTAGCGGTACCTACGAGCAGTACTTC. It specifies CASMGSGTSGTYEQYF.

Notes on this clone: Other nucleotide sequences from this sample produce the same CDR3. The chain joins TRBV4-2 to TRBJ2-5; 15 nucleotides line up with TRBD2. Germline V gene sequence: CDR1 LGHNA, CDR2 YNFKEQ. This CDR3 has 17 residues. After removal of 1 base from V and 4 bases from J, the junction contained 4 bases not matched to a gene. The CDR3 sequence: CASSQGTSGGAGETQYF. The CDR3 DNA follows: TGTGCCAGCAGCCAAGGGACTAGCGGGGGGGCCGGAGAGACCCAGTACTTC.

The chain uses TRBV7-3 and TRBJ2-1, with a weak D call TRBD1 (5 bases). Trimming stripped 5 bases from V and 0 bases from J, with 11 bases between. Germline CDR1 and CDR2: SGHTA and FQGTGA. The CDR3 covers 15 residues. The CDR3 loop is CASSADSSSYNEQFF. The CDR3 coding sequence is TGTGCCAGCAGCGCAGACAGCAGCTCCTACAATGAGCAGTTCTTC.

The chain recombines TRBV11-2 with TRBJ2-3; D may be TRBD2 (7 bases). Germline CDR1 SGHAT, CDR2 FQNNGV. Trimming took 3 bases from V and 5 from J, leaving 12 bases between them. The CDR3 has 14 residues. CDR3 in amino acids: CASSLGGPVDTQYF. For the CDR3, the DNA is TGTGCCAGCAGCTTGGGGGGGCCGGTAGATACGCAGTATTTT.

This chain links TRBV28 with TRBJ2-1, with TRBD2 as a possible D gene (6 bases). The V and J ends lost 4 bases and 6 bases respectively, with 25 bases between them. The CDR3 length is 18 residues. The germline V gene has CDR1 MDHEN and CDR2 SYDVKM. For the CDR3, the DNA is TGTGCCAGCAGTTCCCATTTAATAAGCGGGCTTGATAGCAATGAGCAGTTCTTC. Translating gives CASSSHLISGLDSNEQFF.

The chain combines TRBV6-5 with TRBJ1-2; 8 bases align to TRBD1. CDR3 length: 13 amino acids. V was pared by 6 bases and J by 8 bases, with 8 bases of the junction left unmatched. CDR1 is MNHEY, CDR2 SVGAGI, per germline. The CDR3 nucleotides read TGTGCCAGCAGACGTACGGACAGGGTCGGCTACACCTTC. This sequence encodes CASRRTDRVGYTF.